This T cell receptor (beta chain) was identified during a study of T cells after posttransplantation cyclophosphamide. Overall study findings and caveats: Later post-transplant blood repertoires were often dominated by donor CD8+ memory clones. Blood and skin or GI T cell repertoires showed limited TRB overlap. Recipient CMV seropositivity and CMV reactivation strongly tracked TRB clonality.

Trimming left V 5 bases short and J 2 bases short, with 15 bases between. Germline loops: CDR1 SGHNT, CDR2 YENEEA. This CDR3 comprises 15 residues. A note on this clone: Its antigen is unidentified.

Assay used: immunoSEQ multiplex PCR; TCRdb lists only in-frame clones, some missing. The sample lists tens of thousands of clones; roughly 86% were seen once. The V gene is TRBV11-3, the J gene TRBJ2-5; D possibly corresponds to TRBD1 (6 bases). Sequenced: PBMCs. The clonotype was recovered from a man aged 25 to 40 with a blood cancer, CMV-positive, and with a related stem cell donor. The CDR3 is CASSLRTDRQETQYF. CDR3 in DNA: TGTGCCAGCAGCCTCAGGACAGACCGACAAGAGACCCAGTACTTC.